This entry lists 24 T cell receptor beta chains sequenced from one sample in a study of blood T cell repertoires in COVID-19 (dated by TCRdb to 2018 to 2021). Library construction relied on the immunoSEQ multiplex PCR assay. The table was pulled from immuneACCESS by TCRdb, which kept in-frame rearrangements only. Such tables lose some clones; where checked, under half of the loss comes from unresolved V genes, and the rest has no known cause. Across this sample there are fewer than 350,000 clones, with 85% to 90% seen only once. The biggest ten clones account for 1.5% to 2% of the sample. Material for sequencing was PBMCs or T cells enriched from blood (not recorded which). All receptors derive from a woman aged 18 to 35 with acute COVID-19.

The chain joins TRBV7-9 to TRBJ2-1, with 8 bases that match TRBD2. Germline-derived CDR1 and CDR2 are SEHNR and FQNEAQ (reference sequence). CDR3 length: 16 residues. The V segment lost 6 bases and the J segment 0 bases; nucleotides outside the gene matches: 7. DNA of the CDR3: TGTGCCAGCAGTTTTCGTGGGACTAGCTCCTACAATGAGCAGTTCTTC. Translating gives CASSFRGTSSYNEQFF. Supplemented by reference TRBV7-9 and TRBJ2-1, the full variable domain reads DTGVSQNPRHKITKRGQNVTFRCDPISEHNRLYWYRQTLGQGPEFLTYFQNEAQLEKSRLLSDRFSAERPKGSFSTLEIQRTEQGDSAMYLCASSFRGTSSYNEQFFGPGTRLTVL.

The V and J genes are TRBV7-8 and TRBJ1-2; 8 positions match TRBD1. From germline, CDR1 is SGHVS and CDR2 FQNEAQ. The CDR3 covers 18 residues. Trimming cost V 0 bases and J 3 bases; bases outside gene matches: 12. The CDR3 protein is CASSLANSAGQGYYGYTF. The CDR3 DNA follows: TGTGCCAGCAGCTTAGCCAATTCTGCCGGACAGGGCTACTATGGCTACACCTTC. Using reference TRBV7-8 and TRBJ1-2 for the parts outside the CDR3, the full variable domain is GAGVSQSPRYKVAKRGQDVALRCDPISGHVSLFWYQQALGQGPEFLTYFQNEAQLDKSGLPSDRFFAERPEGSVSTLKIQRTQQEDSAVYLCASSLANSAGQGYYGYTFGSGTRLTVV.

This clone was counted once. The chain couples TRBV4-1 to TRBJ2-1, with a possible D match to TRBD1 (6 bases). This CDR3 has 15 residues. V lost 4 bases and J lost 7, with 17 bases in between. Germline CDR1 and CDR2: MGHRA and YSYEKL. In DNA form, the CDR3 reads TGCGCCAGCAGCCCTAAGGACAGCCCAGGGAATGAGCAGTTCTTC. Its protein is CASSPKDSPGNEQFF.

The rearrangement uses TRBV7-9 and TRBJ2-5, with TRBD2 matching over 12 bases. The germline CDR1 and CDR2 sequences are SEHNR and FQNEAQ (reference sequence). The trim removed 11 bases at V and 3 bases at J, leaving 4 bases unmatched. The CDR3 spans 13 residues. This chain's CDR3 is CAGLAGGEETQYF. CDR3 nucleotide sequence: TGTGCCGGGCTAGCGGGAGGGGAAGAGACCCAGTACTTC. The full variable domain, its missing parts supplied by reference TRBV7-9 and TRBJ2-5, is DTGVSQNPRHKITKRGQNVTFRCDPISEHNRLYWYRQTLGQGPEFLTYFQNEAQLEKSRLLSDRFSAERPKGSFSTLEIQRTEQGDSAMYLCAGLAGGEETQYFGPGTRLLVL.

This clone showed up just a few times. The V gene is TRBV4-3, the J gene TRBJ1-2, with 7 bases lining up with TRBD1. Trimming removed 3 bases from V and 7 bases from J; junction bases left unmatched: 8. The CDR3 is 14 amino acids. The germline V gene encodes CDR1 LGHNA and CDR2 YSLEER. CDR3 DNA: TGCGCCAGCAGCCAGTCGACAGGGACGATTGGCTACACCTTC. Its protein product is CASSQSTGTIGYTF.

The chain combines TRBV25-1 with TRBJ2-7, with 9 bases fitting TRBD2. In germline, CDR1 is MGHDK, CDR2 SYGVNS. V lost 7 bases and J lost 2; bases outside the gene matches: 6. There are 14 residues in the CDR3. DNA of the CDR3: TGTGCCAGCACTAGCGGGACTACTACCTACGAGCAGTACTTC. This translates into CASTSGTTTYEQYF.

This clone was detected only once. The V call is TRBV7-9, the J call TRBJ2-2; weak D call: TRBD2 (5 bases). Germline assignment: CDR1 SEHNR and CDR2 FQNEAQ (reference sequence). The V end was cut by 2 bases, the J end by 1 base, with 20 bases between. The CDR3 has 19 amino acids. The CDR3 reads CASSLTRTVYTMNTGELFF. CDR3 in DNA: TGTGCCAGCAGCTTAACAAGGACTGTGTATACAATGAACACCGGGGAGCTGTTTTTT.

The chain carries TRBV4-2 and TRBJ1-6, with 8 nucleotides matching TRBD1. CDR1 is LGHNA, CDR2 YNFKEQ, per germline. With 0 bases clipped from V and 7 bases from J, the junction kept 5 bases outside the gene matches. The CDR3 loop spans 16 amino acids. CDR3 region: CASSQEDRGGNSPLHF. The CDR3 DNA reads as TGTGCCAGCAGCCAAGAAGACAGGGGTGGGAATTCACCCCTCCACTTT.

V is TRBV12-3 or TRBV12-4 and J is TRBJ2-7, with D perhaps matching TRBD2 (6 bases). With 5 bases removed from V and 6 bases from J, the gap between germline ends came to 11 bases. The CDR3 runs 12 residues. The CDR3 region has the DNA TGTGCCAGCAGTCTCCCGGGGGTCGAGCAGTACTTC. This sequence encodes CASSLPGVEQYF.

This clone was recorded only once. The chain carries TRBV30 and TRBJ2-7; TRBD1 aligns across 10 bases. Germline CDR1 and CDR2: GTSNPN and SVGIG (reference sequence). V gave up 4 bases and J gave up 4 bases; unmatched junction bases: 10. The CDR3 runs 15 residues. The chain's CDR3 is CAWTPRGDRGYEQYF. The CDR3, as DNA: TGTGCCTGGACCCCACGGGGGGACAGGGGTTACGAGCAGTACTTC.

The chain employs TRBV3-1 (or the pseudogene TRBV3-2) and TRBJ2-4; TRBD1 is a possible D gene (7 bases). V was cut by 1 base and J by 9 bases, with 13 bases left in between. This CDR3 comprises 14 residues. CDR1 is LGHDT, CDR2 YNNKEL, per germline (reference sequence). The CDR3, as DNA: TGTGCCAGCAGCCAAGTCCAGGGGGGTGGCATTCAGTACTTC. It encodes CASSQVQGGGIQYF.

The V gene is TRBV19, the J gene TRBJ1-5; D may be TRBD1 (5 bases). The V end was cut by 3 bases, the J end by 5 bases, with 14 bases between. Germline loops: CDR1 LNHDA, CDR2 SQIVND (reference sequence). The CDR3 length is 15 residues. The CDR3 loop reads CASSIGWSGYQPQHF. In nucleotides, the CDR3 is TGTGCCAGTAGTATTGGCTGGTCAGGGTATCAGCCCCAGCATTTT.

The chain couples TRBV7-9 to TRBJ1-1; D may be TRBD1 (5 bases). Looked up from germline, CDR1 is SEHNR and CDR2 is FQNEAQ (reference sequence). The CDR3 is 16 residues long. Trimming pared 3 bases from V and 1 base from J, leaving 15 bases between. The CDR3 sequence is CASSLPGISSNTEAFF. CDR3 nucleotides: TGTGCCAGCAGCTTGCCAGGGATCTCGTCGAACACTGAAGCTTTCTTT.

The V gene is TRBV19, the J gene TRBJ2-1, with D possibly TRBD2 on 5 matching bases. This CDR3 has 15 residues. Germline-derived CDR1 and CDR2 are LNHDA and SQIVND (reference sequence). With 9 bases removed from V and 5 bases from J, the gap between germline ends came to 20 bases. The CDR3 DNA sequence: TGTGCCAGCCGATGGTCTTCGGGGTCTAACAATGAGCAGTTCTTC. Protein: CASRWSSGSNNEQFF.

The CDR3 spells CASSLGTGFSSYNSPLHF. In DNA form, the CDR3 reads TGTGCCAGCAGCTTGGGGACAGGTTTCTCCTCCTATAATTCACCCCTCCACTTT. The chain has TRBV5-4 and TRBJ1-6; 7 bases line up with TRBD1. J lost 0 bases, V lost 0 bases, and 6 bases had no gene match. Looked up from germline, CDR1 is SGHNT and CDR2 is YYREEE (reference sequence). The CDR3 extends over 18 amino acids.

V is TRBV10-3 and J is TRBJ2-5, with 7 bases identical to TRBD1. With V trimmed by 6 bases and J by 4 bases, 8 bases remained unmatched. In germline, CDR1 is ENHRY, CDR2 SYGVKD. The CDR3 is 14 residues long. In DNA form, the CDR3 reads TGTGCCATCAGATCCGACAGGGCGGGAGAGACCCAGTACTTC. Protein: CAIRSDRAGETQYF.

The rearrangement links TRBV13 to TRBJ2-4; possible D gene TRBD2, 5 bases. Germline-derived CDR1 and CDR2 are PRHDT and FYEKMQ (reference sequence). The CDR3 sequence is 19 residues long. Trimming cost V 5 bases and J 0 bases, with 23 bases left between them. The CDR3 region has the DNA TGTGCCAGCAGCCCCCGGACTGACGATCTCTCTCTAGCCAAAAACATTCAGTACTTC. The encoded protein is CASSPRTDDLSLAKNIQYF. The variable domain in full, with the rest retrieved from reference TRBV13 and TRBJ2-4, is AAGVIQSPRHLIKEKRETATLKCYPIPRHDTVYWYQQGPGQDPQFLISFYEKMQSDKGSIPDRFSAQQFSDYHSELNMSSLELGDSALYFCASSPRTDDLSLAKNIQYFGAGTRLSVL.

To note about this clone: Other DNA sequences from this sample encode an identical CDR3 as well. The CDR3 DNA reads as TGCGCCAGCAGCCAAGGGACAGGTTTCTACAATGAGCAGTTCTTC. Encoded protein: CASSQGTGFYNEQFF. The rearrangement uses TRBV4-3 and TRBJ2-1, with 7 positions matching TRBD1. This CDR3 contains 15 residues. From germline, CDR1 is LGHNA and CDR2 YSLEER. Trimming took 1 base from V and 3 from J; bases not matched to a gene: 3.

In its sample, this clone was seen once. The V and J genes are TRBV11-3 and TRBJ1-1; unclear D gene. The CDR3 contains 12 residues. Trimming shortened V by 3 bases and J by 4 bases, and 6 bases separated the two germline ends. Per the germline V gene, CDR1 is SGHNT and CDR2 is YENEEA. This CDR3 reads CASSFGGTEAFF. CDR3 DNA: TGTGCCAGCAGCTTCGGAGGCACTGAAGCTTTCTTT.

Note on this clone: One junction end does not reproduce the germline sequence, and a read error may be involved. The CDR3 sequence is CASSQASGDRALIF. The CDR3 nucleotides read TGTGCCAGCAGCCAAGCTTCGGGTGACAGGGCACTTATATTC. V usage is TRBV14 and J usage is TRBJ2-7, with TRBD1 matching over 7 bases. Germline V lookup: CDR1 SGHDN, CDR2 FVKESK. The CDR3 has 14 amino acids.

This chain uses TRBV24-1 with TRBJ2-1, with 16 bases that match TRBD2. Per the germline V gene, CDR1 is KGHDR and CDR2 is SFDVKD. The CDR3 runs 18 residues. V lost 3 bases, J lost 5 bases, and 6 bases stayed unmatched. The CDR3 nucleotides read TGTGCCACCAGTGATGGGGGACTAGCGGGAGGGTCCCACAATGAGCAGTTCTTC. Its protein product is CATSDGGLAGGSHNEQFF.

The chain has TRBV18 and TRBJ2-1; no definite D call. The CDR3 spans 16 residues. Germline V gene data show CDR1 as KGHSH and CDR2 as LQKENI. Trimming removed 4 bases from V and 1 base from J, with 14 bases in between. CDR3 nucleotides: TGTGCCAGCTCACGACTCCAAGGTCTTTCCTACAATGAGCAGTTCTTC. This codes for CASSRLQGLSYNEQFF.

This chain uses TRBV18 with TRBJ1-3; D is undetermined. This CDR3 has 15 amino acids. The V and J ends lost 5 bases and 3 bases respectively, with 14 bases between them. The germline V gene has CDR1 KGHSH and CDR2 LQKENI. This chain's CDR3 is CASSGSATYGNTIYF. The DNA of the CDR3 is TGTGCCAGCTCAGGTAGCGCTACATATGGAAACACCATATATTTT.

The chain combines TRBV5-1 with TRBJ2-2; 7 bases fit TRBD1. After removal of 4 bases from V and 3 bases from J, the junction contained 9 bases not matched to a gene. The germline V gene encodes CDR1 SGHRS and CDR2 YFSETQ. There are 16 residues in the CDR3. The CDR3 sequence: CASSPRGQAYTGELFF. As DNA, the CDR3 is TGCGCCAGCAGCCCTAGGGGGCAGGCGTACACCGGGGAGCTGTTTTTT.